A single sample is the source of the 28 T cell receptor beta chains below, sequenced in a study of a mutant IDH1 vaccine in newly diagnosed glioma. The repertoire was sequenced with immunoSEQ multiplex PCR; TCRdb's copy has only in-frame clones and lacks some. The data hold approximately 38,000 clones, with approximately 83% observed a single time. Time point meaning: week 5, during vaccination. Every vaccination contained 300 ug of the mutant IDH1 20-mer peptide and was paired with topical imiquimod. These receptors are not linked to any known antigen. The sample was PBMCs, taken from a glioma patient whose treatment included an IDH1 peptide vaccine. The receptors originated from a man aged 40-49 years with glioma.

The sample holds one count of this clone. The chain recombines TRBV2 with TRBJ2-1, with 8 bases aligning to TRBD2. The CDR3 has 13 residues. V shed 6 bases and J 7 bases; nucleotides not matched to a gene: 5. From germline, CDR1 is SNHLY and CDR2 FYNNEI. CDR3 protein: CASSQRERNEQFF. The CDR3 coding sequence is TGTGCCAGCAGCCAGCGGGAGAGGAATGAGCAGTTCTTC. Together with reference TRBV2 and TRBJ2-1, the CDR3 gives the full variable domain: EPEVTQTPSHQVTQMGQEVILRCVPISNHLYFYWYRQILGQKVEFLVSFYNNEISEKSEIFDDQFSVERPDGSNFTLKIRSTKLEDSAMYFCASSQRERNEQFFGPGTRLTVL.

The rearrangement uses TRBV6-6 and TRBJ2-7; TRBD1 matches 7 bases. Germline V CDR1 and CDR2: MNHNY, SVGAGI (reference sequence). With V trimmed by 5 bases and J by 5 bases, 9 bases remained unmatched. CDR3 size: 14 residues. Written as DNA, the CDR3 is TGTGCCAGCAGTCCCCCGACAGGGTCCAACGAGCAGTACTTC. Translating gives CASSPPTGSNEQYF.

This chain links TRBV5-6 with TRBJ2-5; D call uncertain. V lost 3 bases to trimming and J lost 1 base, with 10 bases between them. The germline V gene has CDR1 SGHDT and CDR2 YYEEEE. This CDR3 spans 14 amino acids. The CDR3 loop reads CASSSTRTQETQYF. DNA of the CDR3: TGTGCCAGCAGCTCTACCCGGACCCAAGAGACCCAGTACTTC. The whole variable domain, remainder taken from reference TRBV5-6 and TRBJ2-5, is DAGVTQSPTHLIKTRGQQVTLRCSPKSGHDTVSWYQQALGQGPQFIFQYYEEEERQRGNFPDRFSGHQFPNYSSELNVNALLLGDSALYLCASSSTRTQETQYFGPGTRLLVL.

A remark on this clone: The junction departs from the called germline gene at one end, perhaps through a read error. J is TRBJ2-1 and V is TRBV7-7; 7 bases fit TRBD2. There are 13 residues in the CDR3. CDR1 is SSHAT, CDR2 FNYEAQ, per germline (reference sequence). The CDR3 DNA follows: TGTGCTAGCAGCTGGCGGGAGCGGGATGAGCAGTTCTTC. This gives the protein CASSWRERDEQFF.

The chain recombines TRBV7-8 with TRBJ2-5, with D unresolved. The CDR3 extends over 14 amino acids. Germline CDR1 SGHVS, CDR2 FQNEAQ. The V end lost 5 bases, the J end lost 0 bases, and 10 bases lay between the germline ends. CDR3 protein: CASSPPAYQETQYF. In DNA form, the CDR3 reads TGTGCCAGCAGCCCTCCCGCATACCAAGAGACCCAGTACTTC.

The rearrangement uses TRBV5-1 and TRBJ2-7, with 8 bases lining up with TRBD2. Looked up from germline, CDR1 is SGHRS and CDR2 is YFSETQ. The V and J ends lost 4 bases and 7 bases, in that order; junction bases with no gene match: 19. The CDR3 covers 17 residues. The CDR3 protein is CASSPFQALAATGEQYF. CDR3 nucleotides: TGCGCCAGCAGCCCCTTCCAAGCACTAGCGGCGACGGGGGAGCAGTACTTC.

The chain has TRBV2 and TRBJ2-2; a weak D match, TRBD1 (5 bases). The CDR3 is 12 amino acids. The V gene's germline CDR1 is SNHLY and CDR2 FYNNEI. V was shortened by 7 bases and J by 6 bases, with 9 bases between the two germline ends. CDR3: CASTSRAGELFF. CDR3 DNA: TGTGCCAGCACGAGCAGGGCCGGGGAGCTGTTTTTT. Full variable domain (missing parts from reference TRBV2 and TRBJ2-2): EPEVTQTPSHQVTQMGQEVILRCVPISNHLYFYWYRQILGQKVEFLVSFYNNEISEKSEIFDDQFSVERPDGSNFTLKIRSTKLEDSAMYFCASTSRAGELFFGEGSRLTVL.

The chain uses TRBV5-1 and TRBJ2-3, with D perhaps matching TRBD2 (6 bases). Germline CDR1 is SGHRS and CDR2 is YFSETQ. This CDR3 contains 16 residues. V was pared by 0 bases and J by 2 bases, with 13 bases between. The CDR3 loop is CASSLGAGRTTDTQYF. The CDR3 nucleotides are TGCGCCAGCAGCTTGGGGGCGGGACGGACCACAGATACGCAGTATTTT.

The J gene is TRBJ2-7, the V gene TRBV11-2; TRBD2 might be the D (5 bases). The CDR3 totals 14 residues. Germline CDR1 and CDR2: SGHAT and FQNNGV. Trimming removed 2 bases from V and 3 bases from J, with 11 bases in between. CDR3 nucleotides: TGTGCCAGCAGCTTAAGAGGGCCCCTCTACGAGCAGTACTTC. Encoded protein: CASSLRGPLYEQYF. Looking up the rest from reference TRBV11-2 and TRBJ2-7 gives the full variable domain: EAGVAQSPRYKIIEKRQSVAFWCNPISGHATLYWYQQILGQGPKLLIQFQNNGVVDDSQLPKDRFSAERLKGVDSTLKIQPAKLEDSAVYLCASSLRGPLYEQYFGPGTRLTVT.

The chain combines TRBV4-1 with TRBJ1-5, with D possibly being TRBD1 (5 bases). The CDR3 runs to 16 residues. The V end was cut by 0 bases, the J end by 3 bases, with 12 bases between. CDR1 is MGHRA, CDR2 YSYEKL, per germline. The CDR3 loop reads CASSQEGYRSNQPQHF. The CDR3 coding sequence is TGCGCCAGCAGCCAAGAAGGATACAGGTCCAATCAGCCCCAGCATTTT.

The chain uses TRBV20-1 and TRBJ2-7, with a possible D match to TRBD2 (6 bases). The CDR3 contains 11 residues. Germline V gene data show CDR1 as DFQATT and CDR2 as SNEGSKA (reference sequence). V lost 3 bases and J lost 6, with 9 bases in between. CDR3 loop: CSASTEGEQYF. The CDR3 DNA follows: TGCAGTGCTAGCACGGAGGGCGAGCAGTACTTC.

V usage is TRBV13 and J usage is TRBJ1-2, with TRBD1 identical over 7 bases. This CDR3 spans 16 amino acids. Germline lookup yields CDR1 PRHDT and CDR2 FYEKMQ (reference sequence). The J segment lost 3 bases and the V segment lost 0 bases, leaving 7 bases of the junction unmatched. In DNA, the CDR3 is TGTGCCAGCAGCTTAGGAACAGGGGAAGCGCACTATGGCTACACCTTC. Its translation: CASSLGTGEAHYGYTF.

In nucleotides, the CDR3 is TGCGCCAGCAGCCCTCTCTATCCGAACAGGGGTACTGAAGCTTTCTTT. It yields the protein CASSPLYPNRGTEAFF. The chain uses TRBV10-2 and TRBJ1-1; 7 bases match TRBD1. Germline loops: CDR1 WSHSY, CDR2 SAAADI. Trimming at V came to 6 bases and at J to 5 bases, leaving 15 bases not matched to a gene. This CDR3 is 16 amino acids long.

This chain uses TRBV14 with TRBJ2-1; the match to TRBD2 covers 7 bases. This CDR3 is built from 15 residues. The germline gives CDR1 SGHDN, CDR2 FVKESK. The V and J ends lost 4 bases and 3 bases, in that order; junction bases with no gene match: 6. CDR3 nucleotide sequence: TGTGCCAGCAGCCCCCTGGTAGCGGGCTACAATGAGCAGTTCTTC. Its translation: CASSPLVAGYNEQFF.

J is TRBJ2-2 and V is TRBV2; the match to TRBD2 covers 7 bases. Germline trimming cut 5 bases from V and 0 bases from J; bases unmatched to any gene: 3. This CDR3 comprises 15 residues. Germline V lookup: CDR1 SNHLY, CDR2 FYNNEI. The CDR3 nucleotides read TGTGCCAGCAGTACTAGCGCATCGAACACCGGGGAGCTGTTTTTT. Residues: CASSTSASNTGELFF.

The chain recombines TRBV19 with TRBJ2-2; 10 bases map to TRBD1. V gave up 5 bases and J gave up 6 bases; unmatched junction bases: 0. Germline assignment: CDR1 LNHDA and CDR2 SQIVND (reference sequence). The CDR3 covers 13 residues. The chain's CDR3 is CASSGTGAGELFF. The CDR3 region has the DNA TGTGCCAGTAGTGGGACAGGGGCCGGGGAGCTGTTTTTT.

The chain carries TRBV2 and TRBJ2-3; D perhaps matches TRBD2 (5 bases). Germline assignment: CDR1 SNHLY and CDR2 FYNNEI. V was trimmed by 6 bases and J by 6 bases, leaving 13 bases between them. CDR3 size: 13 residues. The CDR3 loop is CASSPTGFDTQYF. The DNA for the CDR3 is TGTGCCAGCAGCCCGACGGGGTTCGATACGCAGTATTTT. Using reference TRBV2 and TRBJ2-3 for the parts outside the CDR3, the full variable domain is EPEVTQTPSHQVTQMGQEVILRCVPISNHLYFYWYRQILGQKVEFLVSFYNNEISEKSEIFDDQFSVERPDGSNFTLKIRSTKLEDSAMYFCASSPTGFDTQYFGPGTRLTVL.

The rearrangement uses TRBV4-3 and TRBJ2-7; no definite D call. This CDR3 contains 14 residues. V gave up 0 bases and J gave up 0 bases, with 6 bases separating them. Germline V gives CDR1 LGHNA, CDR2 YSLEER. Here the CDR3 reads CASSQEWDSYEQYF. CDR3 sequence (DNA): TGCGCCAGCAGCCAAGAATGGGACTCCTACGAGCAGTACTTC.

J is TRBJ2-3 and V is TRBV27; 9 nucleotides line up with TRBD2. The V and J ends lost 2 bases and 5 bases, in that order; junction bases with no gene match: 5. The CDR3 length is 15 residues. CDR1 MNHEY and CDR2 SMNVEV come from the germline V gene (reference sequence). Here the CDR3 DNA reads TGTGCCAGCAGTTTACTAGCGGGAAAAGAAGATACGCAGTATTTT. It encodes CASSLLAGKEDTQYF.

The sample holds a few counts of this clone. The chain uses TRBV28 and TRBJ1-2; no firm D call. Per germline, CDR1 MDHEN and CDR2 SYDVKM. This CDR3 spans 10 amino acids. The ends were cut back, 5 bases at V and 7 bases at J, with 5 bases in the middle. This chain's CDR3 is CASSAVGYTF. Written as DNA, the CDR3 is TGTGCCAGCAGTGCCGTTGGCTACACCTTC.

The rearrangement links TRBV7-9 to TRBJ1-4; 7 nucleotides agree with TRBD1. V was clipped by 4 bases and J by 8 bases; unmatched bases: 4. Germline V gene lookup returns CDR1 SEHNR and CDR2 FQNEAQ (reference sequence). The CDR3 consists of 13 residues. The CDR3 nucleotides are TGTGCCAGCAGCTCCTCAGGGGGGGAAAAACTGTTTTTT. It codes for CASSSSGGEKLFF.

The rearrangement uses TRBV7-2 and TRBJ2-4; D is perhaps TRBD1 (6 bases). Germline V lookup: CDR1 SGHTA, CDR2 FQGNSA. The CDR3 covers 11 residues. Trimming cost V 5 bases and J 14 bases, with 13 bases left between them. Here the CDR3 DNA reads TGTGCCAGCAGCACAACGGGACATAAGTACTTC. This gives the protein CASSTTGHKYF.

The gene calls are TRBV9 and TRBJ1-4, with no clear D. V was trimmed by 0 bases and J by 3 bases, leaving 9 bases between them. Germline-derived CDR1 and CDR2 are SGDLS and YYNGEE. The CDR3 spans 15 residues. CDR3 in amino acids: CASSVGVMSNEKLFF. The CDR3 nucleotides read TGTGCCAGCAGCGTAGGGGTTATGTCTAATGAAAAACTGTTTTTT. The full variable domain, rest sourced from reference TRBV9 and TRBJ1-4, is DSGVTQTPKHLITATGQRVTLRCSPRSGDLSVYWYQQSLDQGLQFLIQYYNGEERAKGNILERFSAQQFPDLHSELNLSSLELGDSALYFCASSVGVMSNEKLFFGSGTQLSVL.

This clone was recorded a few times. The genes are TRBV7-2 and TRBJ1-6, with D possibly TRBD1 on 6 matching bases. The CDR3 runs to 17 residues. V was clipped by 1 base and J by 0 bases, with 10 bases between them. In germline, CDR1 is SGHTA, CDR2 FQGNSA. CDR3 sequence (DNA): TGTGCCAGCAGCTTAGGCCAGGACAGCTCCTATAATTCACCCCTCCACTTT. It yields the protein CASSLGQDSSYNSPLHF.

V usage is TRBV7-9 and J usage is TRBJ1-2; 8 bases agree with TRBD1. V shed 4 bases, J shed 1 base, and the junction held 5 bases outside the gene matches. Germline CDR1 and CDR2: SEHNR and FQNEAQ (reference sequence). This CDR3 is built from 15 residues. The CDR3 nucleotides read TGTGCCAGCAGCTCCCCGGGACAGGATAACTATGGCTACACCTTC. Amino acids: CASSSPGQDNYGYTF.

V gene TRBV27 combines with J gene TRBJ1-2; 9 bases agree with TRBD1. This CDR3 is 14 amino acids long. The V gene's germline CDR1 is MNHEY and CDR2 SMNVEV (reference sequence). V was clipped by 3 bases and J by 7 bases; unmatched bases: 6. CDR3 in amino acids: CASSFLDRGSGYTF. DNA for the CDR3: TGTGCCAGCAGTTTCTTGGACAGGGGCTCTGGCTACACCTTC.

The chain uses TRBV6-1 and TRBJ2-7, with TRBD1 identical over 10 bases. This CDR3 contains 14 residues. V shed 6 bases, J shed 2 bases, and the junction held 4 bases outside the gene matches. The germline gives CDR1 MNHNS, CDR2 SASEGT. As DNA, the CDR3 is TGTGCCAGCAGGGTGGGACAGGGGCCCTACGAGCAGTACTTC. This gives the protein CASRVGQGPYEQYF.

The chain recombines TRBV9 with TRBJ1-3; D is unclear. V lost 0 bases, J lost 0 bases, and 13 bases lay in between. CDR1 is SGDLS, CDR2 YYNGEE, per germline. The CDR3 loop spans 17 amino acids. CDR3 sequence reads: CASSVEFLGSSGNTIYF. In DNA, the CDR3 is TGTGCCAGCAGCGTAGAATTCTTGGGATCCTCTGGAAACACCATATATTTT.